The 28 T cell receptor beta chains below all came from one sample that was sequenced in a study of T-cell memory formation after mild COVID-19. TCRdb reprocessed the 5' RACE reads via MiXCR and lists one record per CDR3 protein. The sample includes 250,000 to 350,000 distinct CDR3 sequences, less than 20% of them seen just once. The sequencing sample was made of PBMCs or a T cell subset sorted from them (not recorded which). All receptors derive from a man aged 18 to 29 who had mild COVID-19 (a few samples of this study predate the infection). Cell type and time point are not known.

The chain couples TRBV6-1 to TRBJ1-5; possible D gene TRBD1, 6 bases. The CDR3 contains 15 residues. Germline V lookup: CDR1 MNHNS, CDR2 SASEGT. The V end was cut by 3 bases, the J end by 6 bases, with 15 bases between. CDR3 bases: TGTGCCAGCAGTGAGGGACAAGGGGACGCTCAGCCCCAGCATTTT. As protein: CASSEGQGDAQPQHF.

This clonotype was detected ten times or more. The chain combines TRBV7-9 with TRBJ2-3; TRBD1 aligns across 8 bases. CDR1 and CDR2 (germline): SEHNR, FQNEAQ (reference sequence). The junction had 2 bases not matched to a gene; V was cut back by 2 bases and J by 4 bases. This CDR3 region has 14 residues. CDR3 coding DNA: TGTGCCAGCAGCTTATCAGGGGGCGCAGATACGCAGTATTTT. It encodes CASSLSGGADTQYF. Using reference TRBV7-9 and TRBJ2-3 for the parts outside the CDR3, the full variable domain is DTGVSQNPRHKITKRGQNVTFRCDPISEHNRLYWYRQTLGQGPEFLTYFQNEAQLEKSRLLSDRFSAERPKGSFSTLEIQRTEQGDSAMYLCASSLSGGADTQYFGPGTRLTVL.

This chain joins TRBV9 and TRBJ2-3; D unclear. The CDR3 totals 15 residues. Trimming stripped 0 bases from V and 1 base from J, with 9 bases between. Germline V gene lookup returns CDR1 SGDLS and CDR2 YYNGEE. In DNA, the CDR3 is TGTGCCAGCAGCGTAGGACTCCTCCGCACAGATACGCAGTATTTT. It encodes CASSVGLLRTDTQYF.

V usage is TRBV5-1 and J usage is TRBJ2-2; tentative D call: TRBD1 (6 bases). The CDR3 covers 17 residues. CDR1 is SGHRS, CDR2 YFSETQ, per germline. V was cut by 4 bases and J by 3 bases, with 19 bases left in between. For the CDR3, the DNA is TGCGCCAGCAGCCAAAGAAACAGGGTTGGCGACACCGGGGAGCTGTTTTTT. Translated, it gives CASSQRNRVGDTGELFF.

This clonotype has only a few counts. This chain joins TRBV6-5 and TRBJ2-5; D is tentatively TRBD1 or TRBD2 (7 bases each). The CDR3 is made up of 14 amino acids. V lost 0 bases to trimming and J lost 7 bases, with 12 bases between them. Germline V gene lookup returns CDR1 MNHEY and CDR2 SVGAGI. The CDR3 nucleotides are TGTGCCAGCAGTTACTCGGGAGGGGACAGGACCCAGTACTTC. This codes for CASSYSGGDRTQYF.

The table lists this clonotype with a few counts. This chain joins TRBV4-1 and TRBJ1-3; tentative D call: TRBD1 (5 bases). Trimming took off 1 base at V and 11 bases at J, with 9 bases between the two ends. The CDR3 totals 12 residues. CDR1 MGHRA and CDR2 YSYEKL come from the germline V gene. This CDR3 is CASSQGGMPIYF. The CDR3 coding sequence is TGCGCCAGCAGCCAAGGGGGGATGCCCATATATTTT.

The rearrangement links TRBV7-2 to TRBJ1-6, with 7 bases lining up with TRBD1. V lost 2 bases and J lost 8; bases outside the gene matches: 6. This CDR3 comprises 15 residues. Germline V gene data show CDR1 as SGHTA and CDR2 as FQGNSA. CDR3 DNA: TGTGCCAGCAGCTTACGGCGTCAGGGGGATTCACCCCTCCACTTT. Its protein is CASSLRRQGDSPLHF. Full variable domain (missing parts from reference TRBV7-2 and TRBJ1-6): GAGVSQSPSNKVTEKGKDVELRCDPISGHTALYWYRQSLGQGLEFLIYFQGNSAPDKSGLPSDRFSAERTGGSVSTLTIQRTQQEDSAVYLCASSLRRQGDSPLHFGNGTRLTVT.

This clonotype showed up just a few times. The chain is built from TRBV5-1 and TRBJ1-1; 8 bases map to TRBD1. The CDR3 extends over 15 amino acids. The junction had 13 bases not matched to a gene; V was cut back by 5 bases and J by 7 bases. CDR1 is SGHRS and CDR2 is YFSETQ in the germline V gene. The CDR3, as DNA: TGCGCCAGCAGTTTGAGACAGGGGCATGGGGGTGAAGCTTTCTTT. Encoded protein: CASSLRQGHGGEAFF.

A few counts support this clonotype. The chain recombines TRBV9 with TRBJ1-2; D remains ambiguous. V was pared by 0 bases and J by 0 bases, with 9 bases between. The CDR3 covers 15 residues. Germline-derived CDR1 and CDR2 are SGDLS and YYNGEE. The CDR3 here is CASSVEAGPNYGYTF. CDR3 sequence (DNA): TGTGCCAGCAGCGTAGAGGCAGGACCTAACTATGGCTACACCTTC.

This clonotype was found many times. The V gene is TRBV6-5, the J gene TRBJ1-2; 8 bases are a match to TRBD1. Unmatched junction bases numbered 6, after V lost 6 bases and J lost 3 bases. The V gene's germline CDR1 is MNHEY and CDR2 SVGAGI. The CDR3 covers 14 residues. In nucleotides, the CDR3 is TGTGCCAGCAGAGTGACAGGGGTTGACTATGGCTACACCTTC. Its translation: CASRVTGVDYGYTF.

This sequence joins TRBV9 and TRBJ2-2, with 9 bases aligning to TRBD1. Germline V gene sequence: CDR1 SGDLS, CDR2 YYNGEE. This CDR3 has 14 amino acids. After removal of 3 bases from V and 7 bases from J, the junction contained 4 bases not matched to a gene. The CDR3 DNA is TGTGCCAGCAGCGCACAGGGGGCGATCGGGGAGCTGTTTTTT. Translated: CASSAQGAIGELFF.

In its sample, this clonotype was seen a few times. The CDR3 spells CSVGQGAGEQYF. The CDR3 region has the DNA TGCAGCGTTGGCCAGGGGGCAGGGGAGCAGTACTTC. The chain combines TRBV29-1 with TRBJ2-7, with 8 bases aligning to TRBD1. The trim removed 4 bases at V and 7 bases at J, leaving 6 bases unmatched. CDR3 size: 12 residues. The germline CDR1 and CDR2 sequences are SQVTM and ANQGSEA.

This clonotype was counted a few times. V gene TRBV4-2 combines with J gene TRBJ1-1; TRBD1 matches 10 bases. The germline CDR1 and CDR2 sequences are LGHNA and YNFKEQ. The V and J ends lost 0 bases and 7 bases, in that order; junction bases with no gene match: 8. CDR3 length: 16 amino acids. The CDR3 protein is CASSQDMGQGFSEAFF. CDR3 bases: TGTGCCAGCAGCCAAGATATGGGACAGGGGTTTAGTGAAGCTTTCTTT.

This clonotype was found many times. The rearrangement joins TRBV28 to TRBJ1-1; D ambiguous. Between the trimmed V and J ends, which lost 4 bases and 3 bases, there was a span of 3 bases. Germline V CDR1 and CDR2: MDHEN, SYDVKM. The CDR3 runs to 11 residues. The CDR3 spells CASSYYTEAFF. The CDR3 nucleotides read TGTGCCAGCAGTTATTACACTGAAGCTTTCTTT.

This clonotype showed up just a few times. In nucleotides, the CDR3 is TGTGCCAGCTCACCCTGGGGGGCGTTGAACACTGAAGCTTTCTTT. It yields the protein CASSPWGALNTEAFF. J is TRBJ1-1 and V is TRBV18; a possible D gene is TRBD1 (6 bases). Per germline, CDR1 KGHSH and CDR2 LQKENI. Trimming took 3 bases from V and 0 from J, leaving 11 bases between them. CDR3 length: 15 amino acids.

V is TRBV30 and J is TRBJ2-1; D unclear. Germline CDR1 reads GTSNPN; CDR2 reads SVGIG (reference sequence). The CDR3 totals 12 residues. The ends were cut back, 1 base at V and 5 bases at J, with 6 bases in the middle. CDR3 nucleotide sequence: TGTGCCTGGAGTGGAGACCACAATGAGCAGTTCTTC. This sequence encodes CAWSGDHNEQFF.

This clonotype was seen more than once but under ten times. V gene TRBV12-3 or TRBV12-4 combines with J gene TRBJ2-2; D might be TRBD1 (6 bases). The germline V and J ends were trimmed by 5 bases and 8 bases, with 9 bases remaining between them. The length of the CDR3 is 12 residues. DNA of the CDR3: TGTGCCAGCAGTACAGGGTTGGGGGAGCTGTTTTTT. This translates into CASSTGLGELFF.

The genes are TRBV6-2 or TRBV6-3 and TRBJ1-1; 9 nucleotides agree with TRBD1. V lost 5 bases, J lost 4 bases, and 5 bases stayed unmatched. In germline, CDR1 is MNHEY, CDR2 SVGEGT. The CDR3 is 14 residues long. CDR3 sequence: CASSGQGLFTEAFF. The DNA for the CDR3 is TGTGCCAGCAGTGGACAGGGGCTCTTCACTGAAGCTTTCTTT.

This clonotype was picked up many times. The V call is TRBV7-2, the J call TRBJ2-1, with a possible D match to TRBD2 (5 bases). Germline V gives CDR1 SGHTA, CDR2 FQGNSA. V shed 4 bases and J shed 1 base, with 14 bases lying between them. The CDR3 runs 16 residues. CDR3 sequence reads: CASSSRFSGSYNEQFF. CDR3 nucleotides: TGTGCCAGCAGCTCACGTTTTTCGGGATCCTACAATGAGCAGTTCTTC.

Only a few counts were recorded for this clonotype. The genes are TRBV6-5 and TRBJ2-5; D may be TRBD1 (6 bases). Germline V gene lookup returns CDR1 MNHEY and CDR2 SVGAGI. This CDR3 region has 14 residues. V dropped 2 bases and J dropped 2 bases, with 9 bases sitting between them. The CDR3 here is CASSYGRGQETQYF. The CDR3 DNA follows: TGTGCCAGCAGTTACGGCAGGGGACAAGAGACCCAGTACTTC.

The genes are TRBV24-1 and TRBJ2-2; 7 nucleotides match TRBD2. J was trimmed by 6 bases and V by 4 bases; bases with no gene match: 4. This CDR3 has 14 amino acids. In germline, CDR1 is KGHDR, CDR2 SFDVKD. The CDR3 sequence: CATSDRGRAGELFF. The CDR3 region has the DNA TGTGCCACCAGTGACCGGGGGAGGGCCGGGGAGCTGTTTTTT.

With respect to this clonotype: Possible read error: a much larger clone is one base away. The rearrangement links TRBV7-9 to TRBJ1-1; D not certain. Looked up from germline, CDR1 is SEHNR and CDR2 is FQNEAQ (reference sequence). V was cut by 6 bases and J by 1 base, with 3 bases left in between. There are 11 residues in the CDR3. The CDR3 loop is CASRSNTEAFF. For the CDR3, the DNA is TGTGCCAGCAGGTCGAACACTGAAGCTTTCTTT.

This clonotype showed up many times. The chain combines TRBV12-3 or TRBV12-4 with TRBJ1-2; D remains unclear. The CDR3 length is 13 residues. V shed 1 base and J shed 8 bases, with 11 bases lying between them. The CDR3 region is CASSLGGPLGYTF. The CDR3 DNA sequence: TGTGCCAGCAGTTTAGGAGGACCCTTGGGCTACACCTTC.

This clonotype has only a few counts. The CDR3 protein is CAINHRGTGDTQYF. The CDR3 coding sequence is TGTGCCATCAACCACAGGGGGACGGGAGATACGCAGTATTTT. This chain joins TRBV10-3 and TRBJ2-3; 8 positions match TRBD1. V shed 7 bases, J shed 5 bases, and the junction held 8 bases outside the gene matches. There are 14 residues in the CDR3. Germline V gives CDR1 ENHRY, CDR2 SYGVKD.

This clonotype was found a few times. CDR3 loop: CASTLGLLYEQYF. CDR3 nucleotides: TGTGCCAGCACCCTCGGACTCCTCTACGAGCAGTACTTC. The J gene is TRBJ2-7, the V gene TRBV6-1; TRBD2 is a possible D gene (5 bases). Trimming stripped 7 bases from V and 3 bases from J, with 13 bases between. The CDR3 has 13 amino acids. Germline V CDR1 and CDR2: MNHNS, SASEGT.

V and J are TRBV5-1 and TRBJ2-7; 7 positions agree with TRBD2. The J segment lost 2 bases and the V segment lost 5 bases, leaving 7 bases of the junction unmatched. The CDR3 loop spans 14 amino acids. From germline, CDR1 is SGHRS and CDR2 YFSETQ. In DNA, the CDR3 is TGCGCCAGCAGGCCCCCGGGGGGTCCCTACGAGCAGTACTTC. It translates to CASRPPGGPYEQYF.

This clonotype was seen a few times. V gene TRBV6-5 combines with J gene TRBJ1-4; D gene uncertain. Looked up from germline, CDR1 is MNHEY and CDR2 is SVGAGI. This CDR3 contains 14 residues. V lost 3 bases and J 5 bases, leaving 10 bases between the germline ends. This CDR3 reads CASSYGRPNEKLFF. In DNA, the CDR3 is TGTGCCAGCAGTTATGGCAGGCCCAATGAAAAACTGTTTTTT.

In its sample, this clonotype was seen a few times. The chain combines TRBV3-1 with TRBJ2-3, with D possibly being TRBD1 (5 bases). V was pared by 3 bases and J by 4 bases, with 11 bases between. Germline CDR1 LGHDT, CDR2 YNNKEL (reference sequence). This CDR3 is 14 amino acids long. The CDR3 DNA reads TGTGCCAGCAGCCACCATGGGGCACCAGATACGCAGTATTTT. Encoded protein: CASSHHGAPDTQYF.